Presented here are 2 T cell receptor beta chains from one specimen sequenced in a study of response to subunit inactivated influenza vaccine. TCRdb reanalysed the RT-PCR reads using MiXCR and keeps one entry per CDR3 protein. The table has about 650,000 distinct CDR3 sequences, 12% to 15% seen once. Material: PBMCs from blood, obtained 14 to 15 days before vaccination. These receptors were taken from a middle-aged man who received an inactivated influenza vaccine.

The chain couples TRBV27 to TRBJ2-1; tentatively, D is TRBD1 (6 bases). V lost 5 bases to trimming and J lost 9 bases, with 17 bases between them. The CDR3 has 14 amino acids. The germline gives CDR1 MNHEY, CDR2 SMNVEV (reference sequence). The CDR3 sequence is CASSVTQGLAEQFF. The CDR3 DNA is TGTGCCAGCAGTGTAACTCAGGGGTTGGCTGAGCAGTTCTTC.

The J gene is TRBJ2-5, the V gene TRBV12-3 or TRBV12-4, with a possible D match to TRBD1 (5 bases). The CDR3 consists of 14 residues. V dropped 3 bases and J dropped 1 base, with 9 bases sitting between them. The CDR3: CASSFFQGQETQYF. CDR3 bases: TGTGCCAGCAGTTTTTTCCAGGGCCAAGAGACCCAGTACTTC.